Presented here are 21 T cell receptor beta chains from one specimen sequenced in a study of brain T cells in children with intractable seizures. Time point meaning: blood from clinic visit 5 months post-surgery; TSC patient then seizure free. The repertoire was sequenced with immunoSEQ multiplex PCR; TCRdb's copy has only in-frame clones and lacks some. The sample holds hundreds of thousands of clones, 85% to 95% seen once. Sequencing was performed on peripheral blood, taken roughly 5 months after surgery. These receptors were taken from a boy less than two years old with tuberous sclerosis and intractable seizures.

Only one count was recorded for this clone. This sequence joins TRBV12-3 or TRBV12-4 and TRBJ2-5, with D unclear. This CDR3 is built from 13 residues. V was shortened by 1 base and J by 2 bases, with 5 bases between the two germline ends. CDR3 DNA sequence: TGTGCCAGCAGTTTAGACACGCAAGAGACCCAGTACTTC. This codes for CASSLDTQETQYF.

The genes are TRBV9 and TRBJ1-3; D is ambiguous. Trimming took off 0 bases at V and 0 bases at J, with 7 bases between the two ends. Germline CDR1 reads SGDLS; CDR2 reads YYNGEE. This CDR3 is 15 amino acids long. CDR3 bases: TGTGCCAGCAGCGTAGGTTCGAGCTCTGGAAACACCATATATTTT. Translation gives CASSVGSSSGNTIYF.

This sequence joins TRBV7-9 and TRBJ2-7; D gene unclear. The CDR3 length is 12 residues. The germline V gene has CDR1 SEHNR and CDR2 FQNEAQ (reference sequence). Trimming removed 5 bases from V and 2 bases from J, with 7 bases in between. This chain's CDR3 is CASSNSPYEQYF. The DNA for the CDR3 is TGTGCCAGCAGCAATAGCCCCTACGAGCAGTACTTC.

This chain's CDR3 is CASSPTGRPSGNTIYF. DNA of the CDR3: TGTGCCAGCTCACCTACGGGACGGCCCTCTGGAAACACCATATATTTT. The chain links TRBV18 to TRBJ1-3; maybe TRBD1 (5 bases). Trimming removed 3 bases from V and 0 bases from J, with 12 bases in between. Germline V gene lookup returns CDR1 KGHSH and CDR2 LQKENI. The CDR3 runs to 16 residues.

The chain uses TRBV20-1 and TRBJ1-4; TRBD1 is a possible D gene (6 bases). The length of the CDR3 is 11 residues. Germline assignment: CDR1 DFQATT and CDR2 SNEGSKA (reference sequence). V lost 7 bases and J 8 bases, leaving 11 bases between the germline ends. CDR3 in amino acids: CSVTGREKLFF. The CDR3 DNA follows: TGCAGTGTTACAGGGAGAGAAAAACTGTTTTTT.

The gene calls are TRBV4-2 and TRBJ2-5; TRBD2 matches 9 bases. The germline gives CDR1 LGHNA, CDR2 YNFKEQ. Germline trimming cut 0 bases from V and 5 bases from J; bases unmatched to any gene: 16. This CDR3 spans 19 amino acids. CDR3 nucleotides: TGTGCCAGCAGCCAAGATTGGGGCCTCTTTCGCGGGAGGGGGGAGACCCAGTACTTC. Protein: CASSQDWGLFRGRGETQYF.

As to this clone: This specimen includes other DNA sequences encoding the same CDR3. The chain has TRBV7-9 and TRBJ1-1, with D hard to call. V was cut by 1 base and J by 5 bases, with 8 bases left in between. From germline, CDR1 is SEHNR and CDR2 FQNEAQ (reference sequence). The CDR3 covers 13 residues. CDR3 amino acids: CASSLEGGTEAFF. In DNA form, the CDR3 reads TGTGCCAGCAGCTTAGAGGGTGGGACTGAAGCTTTCTTT.

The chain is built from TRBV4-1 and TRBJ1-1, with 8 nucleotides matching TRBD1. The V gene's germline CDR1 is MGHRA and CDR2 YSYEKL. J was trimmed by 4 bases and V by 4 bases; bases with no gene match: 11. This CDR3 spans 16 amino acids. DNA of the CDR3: TGCGCCAGCAGCCTAATAGGGGACAGGCCAATCACTGAAGCTTTCTTT. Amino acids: CASSLIGDRPITEAFF.

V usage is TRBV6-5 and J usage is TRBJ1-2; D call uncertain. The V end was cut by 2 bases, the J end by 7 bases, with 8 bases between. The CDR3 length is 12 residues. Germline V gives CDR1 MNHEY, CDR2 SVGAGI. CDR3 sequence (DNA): TGTGCCAGCAGTTACCCGGGTAGTGGCTACACCTTC. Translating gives CASSYPGSGYTF.

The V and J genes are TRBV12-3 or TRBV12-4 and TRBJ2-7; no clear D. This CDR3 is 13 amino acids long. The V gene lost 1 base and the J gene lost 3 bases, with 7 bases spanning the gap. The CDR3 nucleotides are TGTGCCAGCAGTTTAGAGGAAGACTACGAGCAGTACTTC. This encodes CASSLEEDYEQYF.

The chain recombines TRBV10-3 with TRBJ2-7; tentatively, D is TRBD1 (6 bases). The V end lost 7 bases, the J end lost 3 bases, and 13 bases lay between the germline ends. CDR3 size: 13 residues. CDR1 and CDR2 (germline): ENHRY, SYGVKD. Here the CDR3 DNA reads TGTGCCATCACCGGGGACAAATACTACGAGCAGTACTTC. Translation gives CAITGDKYYEQYF.

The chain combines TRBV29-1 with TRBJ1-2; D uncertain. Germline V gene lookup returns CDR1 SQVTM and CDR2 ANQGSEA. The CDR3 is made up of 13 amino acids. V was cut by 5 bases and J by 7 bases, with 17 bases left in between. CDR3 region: CSVTTGENGGYTF. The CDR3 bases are TGCAGCGTTACTACCGGGGAAAACGGTGGCTACACCTTC.

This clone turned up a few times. The chain's CDR3 is CASSPPGYGYTF. The CDR3 DNA is TGTGCCAGCAGCCCGCCCGGCTATGGCTACACCTTC. The chain combines TRBV7-6 with TRBJ1-2; D is uncertain. Looked up from germline, CDR1 is SGHVS and CDR2 is FNYEAQ. Trimming shortened V by 5 bases and J by 4 bases, and 8 bases separated the two germline ends. The CDR3 sequence is 12 residues long.

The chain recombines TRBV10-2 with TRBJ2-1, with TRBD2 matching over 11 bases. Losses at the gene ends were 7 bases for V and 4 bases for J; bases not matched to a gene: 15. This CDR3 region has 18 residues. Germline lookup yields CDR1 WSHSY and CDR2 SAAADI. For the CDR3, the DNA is TGCGCCAGCATCGGGGTTGTTAGTGGGACTAGCGGTTACAATGAGCAGTTCTTC. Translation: CASIGVVSGTSGYNEQFF.

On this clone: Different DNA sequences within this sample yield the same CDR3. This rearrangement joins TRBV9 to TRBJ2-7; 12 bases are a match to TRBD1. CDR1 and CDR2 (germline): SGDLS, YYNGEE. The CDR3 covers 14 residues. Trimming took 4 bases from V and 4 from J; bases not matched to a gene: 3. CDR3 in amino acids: CASSPGQGAYEQYF. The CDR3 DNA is TGTGCCAGCAGCCCGGGACAGGGGGCGTACGAGCAGTACTTC.

The CDR3 DNA is TGTGCCAGCAGCTTGACTTCGACAAGGAATAATTCACCCCTCCACTTT. It specifies CASSLTSTRNNSPLHF. The J gene is TRBJ1-6, the V gene TRBV5-6; D unclear. The CDR3 runs 16 residues. The germline gives CDR1 SGHDT, CDR2 YYEEEE. Trimming stripped 1 base from V and 5 bases from J, with 13 bases between.

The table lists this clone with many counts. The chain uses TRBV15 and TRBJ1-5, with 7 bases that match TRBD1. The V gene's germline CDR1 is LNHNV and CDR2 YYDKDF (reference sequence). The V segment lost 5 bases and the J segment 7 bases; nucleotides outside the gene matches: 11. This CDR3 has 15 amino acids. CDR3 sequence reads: CATSPYRGLGQPQHF. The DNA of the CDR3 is TGTGCCACCAGCCCGTACAGGGGTCTAGGGCAGCCCCAGCATTTT. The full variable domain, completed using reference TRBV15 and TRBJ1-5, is DAMVIQNPRYQVTQFGKPVTLSCSQTLNHNVMYWYQQKSSQAPKLLFHYYDKDFNNEADTPDNFQSRRPNTSFCFLDIRSPGLGDTAMYLCATSPYRGLGQPQHFGDGTRLSIL.

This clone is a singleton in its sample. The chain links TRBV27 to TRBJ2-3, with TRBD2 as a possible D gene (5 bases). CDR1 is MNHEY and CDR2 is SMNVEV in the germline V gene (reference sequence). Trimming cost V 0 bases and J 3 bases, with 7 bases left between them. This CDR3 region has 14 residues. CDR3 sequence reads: CASSLSLATDTQYF. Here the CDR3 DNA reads TGTGCCAGCAGTTTATCGTTAGCGACAGATACGCAGTATTTT.

CDR3 nucleotide sequence: TGTGCCAGCAGTCTATACGGACAGGGGAACACTGAAGCTTTCTTT. Translating it yields CASSLYGQGNTEAFF. This chain links TRBV11-3 with TRBJ1-1, with 8 bases matching TRBD1. The CDR3 totals 15 residues. In germline, CDR1 is SGHNT, CDR2 YENEEA. Losses at the gene ends were 6 bases for V and 1 base for J; bases not matched to a gene: 7. Full variable domain (outside the CDR3, taken from reference TRBV11-3 and TRBJ1-1): EAGVVQSPRYKIIEKKQPVAFWCNPISGHNTLYWYLQNLGQGPELLIRYENEEAVDDSQLPKDRFSAERLKGVDSTLKIQPAELGDSAVYLCASSLYGQGNTEAFFGQGTRLTVV.

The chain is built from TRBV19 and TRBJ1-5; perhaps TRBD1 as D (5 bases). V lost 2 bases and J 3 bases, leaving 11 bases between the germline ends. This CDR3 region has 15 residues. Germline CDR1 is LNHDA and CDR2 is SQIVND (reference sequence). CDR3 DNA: TGTGCCAGTAGTATACGACAGTCGACCAATCAGCCCCAGCATTTT. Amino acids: CASSIRQSTNQPQHF.

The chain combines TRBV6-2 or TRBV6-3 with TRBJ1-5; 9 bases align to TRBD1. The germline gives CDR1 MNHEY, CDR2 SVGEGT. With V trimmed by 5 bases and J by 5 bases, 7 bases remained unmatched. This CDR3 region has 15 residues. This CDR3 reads CASSVQDRGYQPQHF. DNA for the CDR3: TGTGCCAGCAGTGTCCAGGACAGGGGTTATCAGCCCCAGCATTTT.